This T cell receptor (beta chain) came from a study of cytomegalovirus exposure and HLA in healthy donors. In the PCR, 60 Vbeta and 13 Jbeta primers were used. TCRdb keeps only in-frame clones here, not all; method: immunoSEQ multiplex PCR. The repertoire holds about 230,000 clones, with more than 75% as singletons. Trimming stripped 4 bases from V and 1 base from J, with 14 bases between. This CDR3 comprises 15 residues. Germline assignment: CDR1 SGHNT and CDR2 YYREEE (reference sequence). The TCR sequence derives from a human donor in good health. J is TRBJ1-1 and V is TRBV5-4, with a weak D call TRBD1 (5 bases). The specimen was PBMCs. As DNA, the CDR3 is TGTGCCAGCAGCCCCCCCGCGGGGCGGAACACTGAAGCTTTCTTT. Amino acid sequence: CASSPPAGRNTEAFF. The variable domain in full, completed from reference TRBV5-4 and TRBJ1-1, reads ETGVTQSPTHLIKTRGQQVTLRCSSQSGHNTVSWYQQALGQGPQFIFQYYREEENGRGNFPPRFSGLQFPNYSSELNVNALELDDSALYLCASSPPAGRNTEAFFGQGTRLTVV.